This T cell receptor (beta chain) was sequenced during a study of blood T cell repertoires in COVID-19. Study context: The United States, Italy and Spain provided the acute and convalescent COVID-19 samples. From T cells, B-cell-depleted T cells, or PBMCs came the material, which was cDNA or gDNA.

Methods used by the authors: Estimation of nucleated cell counts relied on the amplification of reference gene primers. Profiled with immunoSEQ multiplex PCR; TCRdb holds only in-frame clones, not every one. That table supplies the V and J calls and clone size; D and trimming were determined from the DNA. This sample has about 110,000 clones; roughly 90% occur once, and the top ten carry under 5.5%. Per germline, CDR1 MNHEY and CDR2 SMNVEV (reference sequence). The CDR3 loop spans 15 amino acids. V gave up 6 bases and J gave up 0 bases, with 14 bases separating them. This TCR came from a man between 35 and 55 years old with active or convalescent COVID-19. The chain employs TRBV27 and TRBJ1-1, with D possibly being TRBD1 (6 bases). Sequencing was carried out using peripheral blood. This chain's CDR3 is CASSITGPVNTEAFF. In DNA form, the CDR3 reads TGTGCCAGCAGCATAACAGGGCCCGTGAACACTGAAGCTTTCTTT.